These 2 T cell receptor beta chains came from one sample sequenced in a study of T cell repertoires in cytomegalovirus infection. TCRdb recomputed calls from the reads with MiXCR, one row per CDR3 protein. This table holds nearly 550,000 distinct CDR3 sequences, approximately 17% found once. What was sequenced was CD8+ T cells from PBMCs. Receptors originate from a human donor in good health (CMV status not recorded). Some clones in this sample may be carry-over from other donors' samples.

This clonotype came up many times. V is TRBV7-9 and J is TRBJ2-3; no firm D call. CDR3 size: 14 residues. With 0 bases removed from V and 4 bases from J, the gap between germline ends came to 8 bases. Looked up from germline, CDR1 is SEHNR and CDR2 is FQNEAQ (reference sequence). CDR3 sequence (DNA): TGTGCCAGCAGCTTAGCGTCGGAAGCAGATACGCAGTATTTT. Its protein is CASSLASEADTQYF.

The table lists this clonotype with a few counts. The rearrangement uses TRBV27 and TRBJ1-2; D is unresolved. Germline CDR1 and CDR2: MNHEY and SMNVEV (reference sequence). Trimming took off 4 bases at V and 3 bases at J, with 15 bases between the two ends. The CDR3 consists of 15 residues. CDR3 nucleotide sequence: TGTGCCAGCAGTTCGATCAGGACGGACGACTATGGCTACACCTTC. This encodes CASSSIRTDDYGYTF.